The 17 T cell receptor beta chains reported below all come from one sample, sequenced in a study of shared clonotypes between healthy human individuals. The protocol was immunoSEQ multiplex PCR, while the TCRdb copy is restricted to in-frame clones and leaves out a portion. The sample holds around 600,000 clones; less than 98% are singletons and the top ten take 0.057%. Sequenced: naive CD4+ T cells sorted from blood. Regarding subset: CD45RA+ positively selected. These receptors were obtained from a young woman in good health.

In regard to this clone: This sample also contains other DNA sequences that code for the same CDR3. The gene calls are TRBV28 and TRBJ2-7; TRBD1 matches at 7 bases. Germline V gene lookup returns CDR1 MDHEN and CDR2 SYDVKM. V was clipped by 4 bases and J by 3 bases; unmatched bases: 0. This CDR3 has 12 residues. CDR3 bases: TGTGCCAGCAGTTGGGACAGCTACGAGCAGTACTTC. Encoded protein: CASSWDSYEQYF.

V and J are TRBV6-5 and TRBJ2-7; 9 bases match TRBD1. The CDR3 runs to 14 residues. V trimming: 5 bases; J trimming: 9 bases; junction bases outside the gene matches: 11. Per the germline V gene, CDR1 is MNHEY and CDR2 is SVGAGI. In DNA form, the CDR3 reads TGTGCCAGCAGTCAACCGGGACAGGGACTGGGGCAGTACTTC. Protein: CASSQPGQGLGQYF.

The chain carries TRBV5-1 and TRBJ2-3, with 15 bases aligning to TRBD2. Germline V CDR1 and CDR2: SGHRS, YFSETQ. Trimming at V came to 4 bases and at J to 2 bases, leaving 5 bases not matched to a gene. There are 17 residues in the CDR3. CDR3 in amino acids: CASSTGLAGGITDTQYF. The CDR3 DNA follows: TGCGCCAGCAGCACCGGACTAGCGGGAGGGATCACAGATACGCAGTATTTT.

V and J are TRBV4-1 and TRBJ2-4; D remains ambiguous. The CDR3 runs to 17 residues. V lost 1 base and J lost 0, with 13 bases in between. Germline V gene sequence: CDR1 MGHRA, CDR2 YSYEKL. The CDR3 coding sequence is TGCGCCAGCAGCCAAGGTCCCAGATTTCTAGCCAAAAACATTCAGTACTTC. This codes for CASSQGPRFLAKNIQYF.

The chain recombines TRBV5-1 with TRBJ2-1; possible D gene TRBD2, 6 bases. V was trimmed by 5 bases and J by 5 bases, leaving 17 bases between them. CDR1 is SGHRS and CDR2 is YFSETQ in the germline V gene. The CDR3 extends over 15 amino acids. The CDR3 bases are TGCGCCAGCAGGCCCCCCGGGAGAGCCGACAATGAGCAGTTCTTC. This encodes CASRPPGRADNEQFF. The complete variable domain, with remaining parts taken from reference TRBV5-1 and TRBJ2-1, reads KAGVTQTPRYLIKTRGQQVTLSCSPISGHRSVSWYQQTPGQGLQFLFEYFSETQRNKGNFPGRFSGRQFSNSRSEMNVSTLELGDSALYLCASRPPGRADNEQFFGPGTRLTVL.

This chain uses TRBV28 with TRBJ2-7; D unclear. CDR1 is MDHEN, CDR2 SYDVKM, per germline. The CDR3 sequence is 14 residues long. Trimming took 0 bases from V and 0 from J, leaving 6 bases between them. The CDR3 nucleotides are TGTGCCAGCAGTTTATGGGGTGCCTCCTACGAGCAGTACTTC. This translates into CASSLWGASYEQYF.

J is TRBJ1-1 and V is TRBV20-1; D is undetermined. Germline V lookup: CDR1 DFQATT, CDR2 SNEGSKA (reference sequence). Trimming removed 7 bases at V and 7 bases at J, with 13 bases between. The CDR3 sequence is 11 residues long. The CDR3 here is CSVRAGNEAFF. The CDR3 DNA reads as TGCAGTGTCCGGGCAGGCAATGAAGCTTTCTTT.

This clone showed up just once. The chain uses TRBV27 and TRBJ2-2; D unresolved. CDR1 is MNHEY and CDR2 is SMNVEV in the germline V gene (reference sequence). V lost 2 bases to trimming and J lost 1 base, with 5 bases between them. The CDR3 runs to 14 residues. CDR3 region: CASSLAWNTGELFF. CDR3 DNA sequence: TGTGCCAGCAGTTTAGCTTGGAACACCGGGGAGCTGTTTTTT.

V usage is TRBV7-9 and J usage is TRBJ2-7, with D uncertain. Germline lookup yields CDR1 SEHNR and CDR2 FQNEAQ (reference sequence). CDR3 length: 14 amino acids. V dropped 1 base and J dropped 4 bases, with 11 bases sitting between them. The CDR3 protein is CASSLEPESYEQYF. The CDR3 region has the DNA TGTGCCAGCAGCTTAGAGCCGGAGTCATACGAGCAGTACTTC.

The chain employs TRBV28 and TRBJ1-2, with 8 bases fitting TRBD1. This CDR3 spans 13 amino acids. CDR1 MDHEN and CDR2 SYDVKM come from the germline V gene. V shed 4 bases, J shed 6 bases, and the junction held 4 bases outside the gene matches. CDR3 sequence: CASSSQGVDGYTF. The CDR3 coding sequence is TGTGCCAGCAGTTCACAGGGGGTTGATGGCTACACCTTC.

V usage is TRBV5-1 and J usage is TRBJ1-1, with D perhaps matching TRBD1 (6 bases). The V gene lost 0 bases and the J gene lost 1 base, with 10 bases spanning the gap. The CDR3 spans 15 residues. Germline V gives CDR1 SGHRS, CDR2 YFSETQ. The DNA of the CDR3 is TGCGCCAGCAGCTTGGAGGGGGGGGAGAACACTGAAGCTTTCTTT. Translating it yields CASSLEGGENTEAFF.

V is TRBV5-6 and J is TRBJ2-1; TRBD2 agrees at 7 bases. This CDR3 spans 17 amino acids. Per germline, CDR1 SGHDT and CDR2 YYEEEE. V dropped 0 bases and J dropped 0; count of bases not matched to a gene: 6. CDR3 bases: TGTGCCAGCAGCTTGGAGTATGGCGGGAGCTCCTACAATGAGCAGTTCTTC. Translation gives CASSLEYGGSSYNEQFF.

CDR3 sequence: CASSLILTGELFF. CDR3 nucleotides: TGTGCCAGCAGCTTAATTCTCACCGGGGAGCTGTTTTTT. This rearrangement joins TRBV7-3 to TRBJ2-2; D gene ambiguous. CDR3 length equals 13 residues. Deletions cut 1 base from V and 4 bases from J, with 4 bases between. Germline V CDR1 and CDR2: SGHTA, FQGTGA.

J is TRBJ1-4 and V is TRBV29-1, with D hard to call. Germline V gene sequence: CDR1 SQVTM, CDR2 ANQGSEA. The CDR3 is made up of 12 amino acids. Trimming took 7 bases from V and 1 from J, leaving 7 bases between them. The CDR3 spells CSALVTNEKLFF. The CDR3 DNA sequence: TGCAGCGCGTTGGTAACTAATGAAAAACTGTTTTTT.

The count of this clone is one. The J gene is TRBJ2-7, the V gene TRBV27; D not certain. This CDR3 contains 13 residues. Germline CDR1 is MNHEY and CDR2 is SMNVEV (reference sequence). V lost 5 bases to trimming and J lost 7 bases, with 15 bases between them. For the CDR3, the DNA is TGTGCCAGCAGTAAGGCCAGCCCTAGGGAGCAGTACTTC. Protein product: CASSKASPREQYF.

CDR3 sequence (DNA): TGTGCCAGCCGGACGAGGGGCCTTCAATTGCTGAACACTGAAGCTTTCTTT. As protein: CASRTRGLQLLNTEAFF. The rearrangement links TRBV2 to TRBJ1-1; D is perhaps TRBD1 (5 bases). The CDR3 runs to 17 residues. Germline V lookup: CDR1 SNHLY, CDR2 FYNNEI. V dropped 8 bases and J dropped 0 bases, with 22 bases sitting between them.

The chain couples TRBV30 to TRBJ2-3; tentatively, D is TRBD2 (5 bases). The germline gives CDR1 GTSNPN, CDR2 SVGIG (reference sequence). This CDR3 has 13 amino acids. Trimming stripped 1 base from V and 4 bases from J, with 9 bases between. This CDR3 reads CAWSAGWSDTQYF. The CDR3 region has the DNA TGTGCCTGGAGTGCGGGATGGTCAGATACGCAGTATTTT.